This T cell receptor (beta chain) was sequenced for a study of T cell clusters in autoimmune cytopenias. Broader study findings: A dominant lymphoma-associated repertoire apparently masked the cluster-lack signature in secondary cytopenia versus chronic lymphocytic leukemia. TRB repertoire shifts in secondary cytopenia and chronic lymphocytic leukemia mostly reflected lymphoma, not autoimmunity. Primary autoimmune cytopenia patients seemingly lacked the physiological T cell clusters found in healthy donors.

With regard to this clonotype: The antigen is unknown.

TRB amplification used roughly 250 ng of peripheral blood genomic DNA. TRB rearrangements were amplified by touch-down multiplex PCR with mixed TRB-A/B primers. Following a re-call of the multiplex PCR reads, TCRdb has one entry per CDR3 protein and lacks DNA. Here the sample table reports approximately 6,400 distinct CDR3 sequences. The CDR3 runs 14 residues. The germline V gene encodes CDR1 LNHNV and CDR2 YYDKDF (reference sequence). The sequenced sample was peripheral blood. V gene TRBV15 combines with J gene TRBJ1-4; the TCRdb call, TRBD1, lacks DNA for checking. The sequence was obtained from a human donor with an autoimmune cytopenia or autoimmune hepatitis (not recorded which). CDR3 in amino acids: CATSRDREVEKLFF.